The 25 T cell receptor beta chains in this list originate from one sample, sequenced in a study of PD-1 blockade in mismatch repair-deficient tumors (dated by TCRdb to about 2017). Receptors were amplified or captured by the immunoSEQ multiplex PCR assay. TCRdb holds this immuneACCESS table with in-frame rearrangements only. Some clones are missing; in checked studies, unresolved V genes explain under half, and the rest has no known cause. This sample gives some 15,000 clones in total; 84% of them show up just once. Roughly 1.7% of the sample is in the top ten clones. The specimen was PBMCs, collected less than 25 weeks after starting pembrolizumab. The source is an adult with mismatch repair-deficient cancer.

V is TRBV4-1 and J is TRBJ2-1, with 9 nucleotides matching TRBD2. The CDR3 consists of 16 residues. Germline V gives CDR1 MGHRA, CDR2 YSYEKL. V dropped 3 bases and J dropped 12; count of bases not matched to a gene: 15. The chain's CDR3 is CASSQVGGRAQYPQFF. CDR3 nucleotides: TGCGCCAGCAGCCAGGTCGGCGGGAGGGCTCAATATCCGCAGTTCTTC.

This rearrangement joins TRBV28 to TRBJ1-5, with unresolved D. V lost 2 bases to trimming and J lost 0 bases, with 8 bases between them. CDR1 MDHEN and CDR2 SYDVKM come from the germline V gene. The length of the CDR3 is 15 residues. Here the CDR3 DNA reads TGTGCCAGCAGTTTAATAACTAATAGCAATCAGCCCCAGCATTTT. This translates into CASSLITNSNQPQHF.

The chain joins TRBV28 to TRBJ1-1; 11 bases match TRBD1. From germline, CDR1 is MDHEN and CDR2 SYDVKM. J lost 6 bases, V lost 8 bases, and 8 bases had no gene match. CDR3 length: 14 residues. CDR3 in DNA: TGTGCCAGCTACCGGACAGGGGGCAAGGCTGAAGCTTTCTTT. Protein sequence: CASYRTGGKAEAFF.

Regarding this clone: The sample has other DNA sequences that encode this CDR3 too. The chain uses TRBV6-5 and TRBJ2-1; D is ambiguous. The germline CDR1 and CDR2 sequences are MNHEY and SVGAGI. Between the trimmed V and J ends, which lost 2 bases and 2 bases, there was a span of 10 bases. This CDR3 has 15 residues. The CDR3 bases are TGTGCCAGCAGTTACGGCGCGGCAGCCTACAATGAGCAGTTCTTC. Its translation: CASSYGAAAYNEQFF.

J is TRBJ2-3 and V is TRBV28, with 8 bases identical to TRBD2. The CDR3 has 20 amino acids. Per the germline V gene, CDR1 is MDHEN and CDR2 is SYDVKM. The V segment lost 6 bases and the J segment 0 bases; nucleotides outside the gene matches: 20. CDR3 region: CASRSFPHTGLAVSTDTQYF. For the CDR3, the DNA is TGTGCCAGCAGGAGTTTTCCCCATACTGGACTAGCTGTTAGCACAGATACGCAGTATTTT.

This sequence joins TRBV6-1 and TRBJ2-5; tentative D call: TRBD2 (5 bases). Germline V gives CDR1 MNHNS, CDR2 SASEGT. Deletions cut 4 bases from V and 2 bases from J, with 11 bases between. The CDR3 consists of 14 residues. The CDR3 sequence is CASSVGAVQETQYF. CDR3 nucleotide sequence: TGTGCCAGCAGTGTGGGAGCGGTACAAGAGACCCAGTACTTC.

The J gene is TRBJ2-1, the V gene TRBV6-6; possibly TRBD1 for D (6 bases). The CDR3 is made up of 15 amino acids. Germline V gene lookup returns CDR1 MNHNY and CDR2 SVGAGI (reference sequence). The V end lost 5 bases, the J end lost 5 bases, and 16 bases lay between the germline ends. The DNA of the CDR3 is TGTGCCAGCAGTCAACCCGGGACAAGGGACAATGAGCAGTTCTTC. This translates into CASSQPGTRDNEQFF.

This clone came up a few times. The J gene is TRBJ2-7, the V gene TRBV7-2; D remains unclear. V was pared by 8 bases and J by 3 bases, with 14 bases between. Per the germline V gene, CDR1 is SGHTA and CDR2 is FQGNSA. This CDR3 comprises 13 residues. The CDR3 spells CASARSAVYEQYF. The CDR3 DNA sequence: TGTGCCAGCGCGAGGAGCGCGGTCTACGAGCAGTACTTC.

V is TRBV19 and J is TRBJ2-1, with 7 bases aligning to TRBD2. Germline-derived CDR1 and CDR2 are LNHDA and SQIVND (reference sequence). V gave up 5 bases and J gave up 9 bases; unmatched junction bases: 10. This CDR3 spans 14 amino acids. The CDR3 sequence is CASSGDGGRLEQFF. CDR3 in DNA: TGTGCCAGTAGTGGGGACGGCGGGAGACTTGAGCAGTTCTTC.

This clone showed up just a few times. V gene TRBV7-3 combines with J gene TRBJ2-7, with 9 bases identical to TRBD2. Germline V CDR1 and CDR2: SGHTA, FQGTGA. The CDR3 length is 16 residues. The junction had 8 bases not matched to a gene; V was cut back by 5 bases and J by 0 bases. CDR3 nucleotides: TGTGCCAGCAGCCCCGGCGGACTAGCGCGCTCCTACGAGCAGTACTTC. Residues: CASSPGGLARSYEQYF.

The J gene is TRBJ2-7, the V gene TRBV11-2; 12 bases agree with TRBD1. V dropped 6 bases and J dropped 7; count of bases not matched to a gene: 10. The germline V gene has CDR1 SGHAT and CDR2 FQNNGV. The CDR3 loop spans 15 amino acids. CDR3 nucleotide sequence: TGTGCCAGCAGAGCCGGGGGACAGGGGGCATGGGAGCAGTACTTC. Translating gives CASRAGGQGAWEQYF.

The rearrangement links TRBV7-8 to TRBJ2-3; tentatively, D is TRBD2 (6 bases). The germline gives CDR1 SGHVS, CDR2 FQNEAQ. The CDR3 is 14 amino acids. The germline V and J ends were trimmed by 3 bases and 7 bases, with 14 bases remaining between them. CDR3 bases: TGTGCCAGCAGCTTTCGGGGGAGCATGAATACGCAGTATTTT. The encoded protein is CASSFRGSMNTQYF.

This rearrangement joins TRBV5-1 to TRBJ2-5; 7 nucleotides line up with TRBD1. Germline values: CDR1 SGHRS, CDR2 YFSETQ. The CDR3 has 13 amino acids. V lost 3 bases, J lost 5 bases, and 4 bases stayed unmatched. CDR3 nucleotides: TGCGCCAGCAGCTGGGGACAGATGGAGACCCAGTACTTC. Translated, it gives CASSWGQMETQYF.

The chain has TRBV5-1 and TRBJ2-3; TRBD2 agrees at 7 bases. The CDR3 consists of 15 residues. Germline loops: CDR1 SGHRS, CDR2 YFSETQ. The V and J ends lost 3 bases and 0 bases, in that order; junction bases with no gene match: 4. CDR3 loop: CASSSTGLSTDTQYF. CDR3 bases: TGCGCCAGCAGCTCTACGGGACTAAGCACAGATACGCAGTATTTT.

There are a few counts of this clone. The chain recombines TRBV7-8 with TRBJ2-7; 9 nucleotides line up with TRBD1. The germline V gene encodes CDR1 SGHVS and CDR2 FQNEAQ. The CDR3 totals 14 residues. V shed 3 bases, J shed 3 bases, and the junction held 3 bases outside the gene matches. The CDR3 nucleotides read TGTGCCAGCAGCTTCTCGGGACAGGGCTACGAGCAGTACTTC. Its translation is CASSFSGQGYEQYF.

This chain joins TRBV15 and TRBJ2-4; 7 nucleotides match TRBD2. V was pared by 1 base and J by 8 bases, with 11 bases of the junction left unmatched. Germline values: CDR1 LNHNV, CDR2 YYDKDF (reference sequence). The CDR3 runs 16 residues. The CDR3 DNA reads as TGTGCCACCAGCAGAGTACGGGCGGGAGATAGTTACATTCAGTACTTC. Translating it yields CATSRVRAGDSYIQYF.

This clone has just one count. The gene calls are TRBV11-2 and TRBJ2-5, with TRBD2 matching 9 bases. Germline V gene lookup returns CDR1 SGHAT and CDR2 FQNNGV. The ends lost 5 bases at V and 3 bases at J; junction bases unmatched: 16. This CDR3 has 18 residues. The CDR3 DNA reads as TGTGCCAGCAGCCTAGGGACTAGCCTAAGAAGTACCGAAGAGACCCAGTACTTC. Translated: CASSLGTSLRSTEETQYF.

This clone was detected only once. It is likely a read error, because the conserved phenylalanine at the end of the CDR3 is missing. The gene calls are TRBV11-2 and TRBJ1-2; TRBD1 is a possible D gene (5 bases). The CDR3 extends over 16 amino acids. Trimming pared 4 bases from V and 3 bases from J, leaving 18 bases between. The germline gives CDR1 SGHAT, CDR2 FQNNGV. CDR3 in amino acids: CASSSLRGKWYYGYTL. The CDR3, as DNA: TGTGCCAGCAGCTCCCTCCGGGGGAAGTGGTACTATGGCTACACCCTC.

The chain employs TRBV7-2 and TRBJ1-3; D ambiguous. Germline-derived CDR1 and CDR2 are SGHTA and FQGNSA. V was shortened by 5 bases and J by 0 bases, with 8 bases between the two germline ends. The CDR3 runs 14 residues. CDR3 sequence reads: CASSLQYSGNTIYF. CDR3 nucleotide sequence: TGTGCCAGCAGCCTACAGTACTCTGGAAACACCATATATTTT.

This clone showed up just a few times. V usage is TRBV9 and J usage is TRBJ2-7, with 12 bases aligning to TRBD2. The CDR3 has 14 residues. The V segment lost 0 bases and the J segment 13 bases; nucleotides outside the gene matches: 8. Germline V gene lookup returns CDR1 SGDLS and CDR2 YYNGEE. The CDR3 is CASSVEPSGRVTYF. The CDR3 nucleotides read TGTGCCAGCAGCGTAGAACCTAGCGGGAGGGTCACTTACTTC.

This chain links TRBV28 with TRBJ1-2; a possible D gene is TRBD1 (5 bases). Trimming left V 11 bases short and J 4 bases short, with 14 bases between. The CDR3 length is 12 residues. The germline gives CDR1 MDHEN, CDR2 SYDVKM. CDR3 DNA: TGTGCCTGCGGGGGACGCGTCTATGGCTACACCTTC. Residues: CACGGRVYGYTF.

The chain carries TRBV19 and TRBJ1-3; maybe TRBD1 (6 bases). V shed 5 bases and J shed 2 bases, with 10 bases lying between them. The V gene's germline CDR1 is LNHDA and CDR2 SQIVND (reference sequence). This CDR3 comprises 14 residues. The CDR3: CASSAGQTGNTIYF. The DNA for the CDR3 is TGTGCCAGTAGTGCCGGACAGACTGGAAACACCATATATTTT.

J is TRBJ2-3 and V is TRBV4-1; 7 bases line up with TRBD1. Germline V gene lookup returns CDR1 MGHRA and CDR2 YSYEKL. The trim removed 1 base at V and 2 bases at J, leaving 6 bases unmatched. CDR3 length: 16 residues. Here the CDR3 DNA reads TGCGCCAGCAGCCAAGCAGGGGGAAGGAACACAGATACGCAGTATTTT. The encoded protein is CASSQAGGRNTDTQYF.

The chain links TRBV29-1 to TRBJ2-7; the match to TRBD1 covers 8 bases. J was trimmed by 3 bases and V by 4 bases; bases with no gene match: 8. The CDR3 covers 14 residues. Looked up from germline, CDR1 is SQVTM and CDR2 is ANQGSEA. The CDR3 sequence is CSVARGDRGYEQYF. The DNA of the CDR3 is TGCAGCGTTGCCAGAGGAGACAGGGGCTACGAGCAGTACTTC.

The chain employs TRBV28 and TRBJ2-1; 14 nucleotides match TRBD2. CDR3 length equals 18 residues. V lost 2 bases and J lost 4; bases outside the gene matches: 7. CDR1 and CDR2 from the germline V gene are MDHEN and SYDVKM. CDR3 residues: CASSLRLAGGPPYNEQFF. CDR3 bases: TGTGCCAGCAGTTTACGACTAGCGGGAGGGCCCCCTTACAATGAGCAGTTCTTC.